Listed below are T cell receptor beta chains from one sample, sequenced in a study of T cell responses to AZD1222 COVID-19 vaccine. Repertoires were generated with immunoSEQ multiplex PCR, while TCRdb's copy carries only in-frame clones and drops some. The sample contains approximately 110,000 clones, around 84% of which appear only once. The sequences come from peripheral blood, collected on day 0 of AZD1222 vaccination. The receptors shown here come from an adult in good health. Both conserved end residues are part of each CDR3. A D gene is named only where the DNA matches it firmly. Not every row has a clone size; where given, it reads once, few, many or a size class.

>once|TRBJ1-1|NA|TRBV21-1
TGTGCCAGCAGCTTACAGGGGGATCACACTGAAGCTTTCTTT
CASSLQGDHTEAFF
>NA|TRBJ2-5|TRBD1|TRBV5-1
TGCGCCAGCAGCTTGGGGGCGGACAGGGTAGGGGAGACCCAGTACTTC
CASSLGADRVGETQYF
>NA|TRBJ1-3|TRBD1|TRBV28
TGTGCCAGCCTTGGACAGGGGAGAAACACCATATATTTT
CASLGQGRNTIYF
>NA|TRBJ1-1|NA|TRBV27
TGTGCCAGCAGTTTATTTGGTGACACTGAAGCTTTCTTT
CASSLFGDTEAFF
>NA|TRBJ2-2|TRBD2|TRBV9
TGTGCCAGCGGGGTAGGGCTAGCGGGTAACACCGGGGAGCTGTTTTTT
CASGVGLAGNTGELFF
>few|TRBJ2-7|NA|TRBV2
TGTGCCAGCAGTCAGATCGGGACTCCTTCCCGCGAGCAGTACTTC
CASSQIGTPSREQYF
>NA|TRBJ2-6|NA|TRBV6-5
TGTGCCACCAACTCTGGGGCCAACGTCCTGACTTTC
CATNSGANVLTF
>NA|TRBJ1-2|NA|TRBV21-1
TGTGCCAGCAGCGCGGGACAGAGCTATGGCTACACCTTC
CASSAGQSYGYTF
>NA|TRBJ1-1|NA|TRBV15
TGTGCCACCAGCAGGTTACAGAACACTGAAGCTTTCTTT
CATSRLQNTEAFF
>NA|TRBJ1-2|NA|TRBV28
TGTGCCAGCAGTATAGACAGGTCGAACTATGGCTACACCTTC
CASSIDRSNYGYTF
>NA|TRBJ2-3|NA|TRBV29-1
TGCAGCGCCCTAAGGCAGGGCAAGCAGGGTGTTGTTGGAGATACGCAGTATTTT
CSALRQGKQGVVGDTQYF
>many|TRBJ2-1|NA|TRBV2
TGTGCCAGCAGTGAAGCCAGGTGGGGGGACGGTGAGCAGTTCTTC
CASSEARWGDGEQFF
>NA|TRBJ2-5|NA|TRBV6-5
TGTGCCAGCAGTTACGGCTCCGGGGAGACCCAGTACTTC
CASSYGSGETQYF
>once|TRBJ1-2|NA|TRBV30
TGTGCCTGGAGCTCGGGACCTGGCTACACCTTC
CAWSSGPGYTF
>NA|TRBJ2-1|NA|TRBV2
TGTGCCAGCAGTGATATCGGGGTAGTTGAGCAGTTCTTC
CASSDIGVVEQFF
>NA|TRBJ1-5|NA|TRBV28
TGTGCCAGCAGCCCAGGTCCCAGCCAGCCCCAGCATTTT
CASSPGPSQPQHF
>NA|TRBJ1-1|NA|TRBV29-1
TGCAGCGCGGGGGGGCCGGGCACTGAAGCTTTCTTT
CSAGGPGTEAFF
>NA|TRBJ1-2|NA|TRBV7-2
TGTGCCAGCAGCTCCAGGGTGGAGTACACCTTC
CASSSRVEYTF
>NA|TRBJ2-3|NA|TRBV9
TGTGCCAGCAGCCAGAGGGCCCCGGGAGATACGCAGTATTTT
CASSQRAPGDTQYF
>few|TRBJ2-1|NA|TRBV7-7
TGTGCCAGCAGCCCCCTCAGGGGGGGCCGTGATGAGCAGTTCTTC
CASSPLRGGRDEQFF
>NA|TRBJ1-2|NA|TRBV18
TGTGCCAGCTCACCACAGGGAAGGAGCGGCTACACCTTC
CASSPQGRSGYTF
>NA|TRBJ2-7|NA|TRBV7-2
TGTGCCAGCAGCTCACTGGGGACCTACGAGCAGTACTTC
CASSSLGTYEQYF
>NA|TRBJ1-1|NA|TRBV11-2
TGTGCCAGCCGGGACGGAGGATTAGAAGCTTTCTTT
CASRDGGLEAFF
>NA|TRBJ2-7|TRBD1|TRBV10-1
TGCGCCAGCAGTGAGTCGGGGCAGGGGGCCAACGAGCAGTACTTC
CASSESGQGANEQYF
>few|TRBJ1-3|NA|TRBV6-6
TGTGCCAGCAGTCTAATGGGGCCCTCGGGCTCTGGAAACACCATATATTTT
CASSLMGPSGSGNTIYF
>NA|TRBJ2-7|TRBD1|TRBV4-2
TGTGCCAGCAGCCAGCCCGGACAGGACCACGAGCAGTACTTC
CASSQPGQDHEQYF
>NA|TRBJ2-7|NA|TRBV3-1/TRBV3-2
TGTGCCAGCAGCCAAGCGCACGAGCAGTACTTC
CASSQAHEQYF
>NA|TRBJ2-5|TRBD2|TRBV10-3
TGTGCCACGGGACTAGCGGGGGAAGAGACCCAGTACTTC
CATGLAGEETQYF
>once|TRBJ2-5|TRBD1|TRBV19
TGTGCCAGTAGTATAGGCAAGACAGGGCCATTTGAGACCCAGTACTTC
CASSIGKTGPFETQYF
>NA|TRBJ2-3|NA|TRBV5-8
TGTGCCAGCACCCTAGAAGATACGCAGTATTTT
CASTLEDTQYF
>NA|TRBJ2-7|TRBD2|TRBV11-3
TGTGCCAGCAGCTTGGAGGGCGGGCTAGCGGGATTCCTTTACGAGCAGTACTTC
CASSLEGGLAGFLYEQYF
>NA|TRBJ1-2|NA|TRBV28
TGTGCCAGCAGCCCTACAGGGCCCTATGGCTACACCTTC
CASSPTGPYGYTF
>NA|TRBJ2-7|NA|TRBV5-4
TGTGCCAGCAGCTTGGGATCTGGTTACGAGCAGTACTTC
CASSLGSGYEQYF
>few|TRBJ2-7|TRBD2|TRBV27
TGTGCCAGCAGTTATAGCGGGAGCTCCTACGAGCAGTACTTC
CASSYSGSSYEQYF
>few|TRBJ2-5|NA|TRBV6-5
TGTGCCAGCAGTTACACCTCCGGGAGAAAAGAGACCCAGTACTTC
CASSYTSGRKETQYF
>NA|TRBJ1-1|NA|TRBV12-3/TRBV12-4
TGTGCCAGCAGTCTCGGGGGCGGCACTGAAGCTTTCTTT
CASSLGGGTEAFF